The clone carrying this T cell receptor (beta chain) has a count of ten or more. Trimming removed 0 bases from V and 1 base from J, with 10 bases in between. This CDR3 contains 15 residues. Germline CDR1 reads SGDLS; CDR2 reads YYNGEE. Sample time point: newly diagnosed GD, antithyroid drugs for less than 3 months. Scientists built the TCR library using RNA that was extracted from PBMCs. These data originate in a study of regulatory T cells in long-lasting Graves disease. CDR3-region Arm-PCR and iRepertoire HTBI primers produced the TCR beta libraries. One entry per CDR3 protein, called by TCRdb with MiXCR from the multiplex PCR reads. The sample holds more than 350,000 distinct CDR3 sequences, more than 12% seen once. These records were also assigned to another study, of T cells in Graves' hyperthyroidism and ophthalmopathy. As reported in that work: Diagnoses rested on clinical symptoms, serum thyroxine and TRAb, thyroid ultrasound and orbital computed tomography.

This chain uses TRBV9 with TRBJ1-1; D unclear. Sequenced here: peripheral blood mononuclear cells (PBMCs), sampled at new diagnosis, from a patient treated with antithyroid drugs. The clonotype comes from a woman aged 30 to 39 with Graves disease. The CDR3 sequence is CASSVGAATNTEAFF. The CDR3 DNA follows: TGTGCCAGCAGCGTAGGTGCAGCCACGAACACTGAAGCTTTCTTT.